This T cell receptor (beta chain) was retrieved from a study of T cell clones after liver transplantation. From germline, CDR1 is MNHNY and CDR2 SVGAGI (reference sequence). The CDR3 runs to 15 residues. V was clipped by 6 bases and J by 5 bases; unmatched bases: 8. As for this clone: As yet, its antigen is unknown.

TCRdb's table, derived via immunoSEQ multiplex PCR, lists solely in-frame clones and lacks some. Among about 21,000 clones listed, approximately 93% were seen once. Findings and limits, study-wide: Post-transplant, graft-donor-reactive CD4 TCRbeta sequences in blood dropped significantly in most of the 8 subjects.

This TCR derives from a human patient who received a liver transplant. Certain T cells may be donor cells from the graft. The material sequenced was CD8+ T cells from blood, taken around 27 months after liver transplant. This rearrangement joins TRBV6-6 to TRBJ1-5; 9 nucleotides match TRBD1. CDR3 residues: CASRNRDRVDQPQHF. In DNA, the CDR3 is TGTGCCAGCAGGAACCGGGACAGGGTTGATCAGCCCCAGCATTTT.